Listed below are T cell receptor beta chains from one sample, sequenced in a study of T cells in Graves' hyperthyroidism and ophthalmopathy. A single record per CDR3 protein comes from TCRdb applying MiXCR to the multiplex PCR reads. The sample holds hundreds of thousands of distinct CDR3 sequences, roughly 14% seen once. The specimen was blood. The origin of the receptors is a woman aged 40 to 55 with Graves' ophthalmopathy. Both conserved end residues are part of each CDR3. D genes are given only for firm matches. A row's size may be missing; if present it is once, few, many or a size class.

abundance	d_gene	j_gene	v_gene	CDR3aa	CDR3nt
few	NA	TRBJ1-2	TRBV13	CASSLLAGGYTF	TGTGCCAGCAGCTTATTGGCTGGTGGCTACACCTTC
many	NA	TRBJ2-7	TRBV12-3/TRBV12-4	CASSPPGYEQYF	TGTGCCAGCAGTCCCCCGGGGTACGAGCAGTACTTC
many	NA	TRBJ2-4	TRBV20-1	CSASKAGSLKNIQYF	TGCAGTGCTAGTAAGGCGGGAAGCCTCAAAAACATTCAGTACTTC
NA	TRBD1	TRBJ2-4	TRBV28	CASSQSGTGSGIQYF	TGCGCCAGCAGCCAATCCGGGACAGGGTCTGGCATTCAGTACTTC
NA	TRBD2	TRBJ2-5	TRBV11-3	CASSRPRSGGPQETQYF	TGTGCCAGCAGCCGCCCACGAAGCGGGGGCCCCCAAGAGACCCAGTACTTC
many	NA	TRBJ1-2	TRBV7-9	CASSLEEGGYTF	TGTGCCAGCAGCTTAGAAGAGGGTGGCTACACCTTC
many	NA	TRBJ2-7	TRBV9	CASSVGRDYDEQYF	TGTGCCAGCAGCGTAGGGCGGGATTACGACGAGCAGTACTTC
many	NA	TRBJ2-2	TRBV3-1	CASSRPRGRGGGELFF	TGTGCCAGCAGCCGTCCTAGGGGGAGAGGAGGCGGGGAGCTGTTTTTT
many	NA	TRBJ1-3	TRBV2	CASSDTVSGNTIYF	TGTGCCAGCAGTGACACTGTCTCTGGAAACACCATATATTTT
many	TRBD1	TRBJ1-5	TRBV19	CASSGQGGNQPQHF	TGTGCCAGTAGCGGACAGGGGGGAAATCAGCCCCAGCATTTT
many	NA	TRBJ2-7	TRBV6-1	CTSKWGLESYEQYF	TGTACCAGCAAGTGGGGGCTAGAGTCCTACGAGCAGTACTTC
NA	TRBD2	TRBJ2-6	TRBV4-1	CTSSQDQHGTTRANVLTF	TGCACCAGCAGCCAAGACCAGCACGGGACTACCCGGGCCAACGTCCTGACTTTC
many	NA	TRBJ2-7	TRBV24-1	CATSGRGTYEQYF	TGTGCCACCAGTGGGCGGGGAACCTACGAGCAGTACTTC
many	NA	TRBJ2-2	TRBV2	CATSGQNTGELFF	TGTGCCACCTCCGGACAGAACACCGGGGAGCTGTTTTTT
many	TRBD2	TRBJ2-1	TRBV7-8	CASSLGTSSYNEQFF	TGTGCCAGCAGCTTGGGGACTAGCTCCTACAATGAGCAGTTCTTC
many	NA	TRBJ2-5	TRBV24-1	CATSDTSGRLETQYF	TGTGCCACCAGTGACACCTCAGGGAGGTTGGAGACCCAGTACTTC
NA	NA	TRBJ1-3	TRBV28	CASSFPPTRGNTIYF	TGTGCCAGCAGTTTCCCCCCGACCCGCGGAAACACCATATATTTT
many	TRBD2	TRBJ2-5	TRBV6-2/TRBV6-3	CASSYPRGGETQYF	TGTGCCAGCAGTTACCCCCGCGGGGGAGAGACCCAGTACTTC
few	NA	TRBJ2-5	TRBV4-1	CASSQEAGSVETQYF	TGCGCCAGCAGCCAAGAGGCGGGATCGGTAGAGACCCAGTACTTC
few	NA	TRBJ2-2	TRBV7-9	CASHPPYTGELFF	TGTGCCAGCCACCCCCCATATACCGGGGAGCTGTTTTTT